This paragraph reports one T cell receptor beta chain. The V gene lost 7 bases and the J gene lost 6 bases, with 8 bases spanning the gap. Per germline, CDR1 SGHAT and CDR2 FQNNGV. The CDR3 has 11 residues. This sample stems from a study of STAT5B mutations in CD4+ large granular lymphocyte leukemia. Sequencing used immunoSEQ multiplex PCR; TCRdb keeps in-frame clones, though not all of them. Altogether 20,000 or so clones are present, around 75% being singletons, with the ten largest covering less than 5%. The origin of this receptor is a human donor in good health. The chain uses TRBV11-2 and TRBJ2-3; no definite D call. Source material: CD4+ T cells from blood buffy coats. The CDR3 protein is CASTSVDTQYF. CDR3 DNA: TGTGCCAGCACCTCGGTGGATACGCAGTATTTT.